A single sample gave rise to the 4 T cell receptor beta chains below, sequenced in a study of PD-L1 blockade in urothelial cancer. Regarding time point: peripheral blood 6 weeks after treatment start. Data came from immunoSEQ multiplex PCR; TCRdb stores just in-frame clones and leaves some out. The sample has about 48,000 clones, about 90% seen once. The sequencing used PBMCs, collected around atezolizumab (anti-PD-L1) treatment. The receptors were sampled from a man aged 55 to 69 with urothelial cancer.

J is TRBJ1-6 and V is TRBV5-4, with TRBD1 identical over 9 bases. Germline CDR1 SGHNT, CDR2 YYREEE (reference sequence). CDR3 size: 15 residues. V shed 4 bases, J shed 9 bases, and the junction held 8 bases outside the gene matches. CDR3 in amino acids: CASSDNRGLASPLHF. The CDR3 nucleotides read TGTGCCAGCAGCGACAACAGGGGGCTCGCTTCACCCCTCCACTTT.

The V call is TRBV7-3, the J call TRBJ2-1; TRBD2 aligns across 9 bases. From germline, CDR1 is SGHTA and CDR2 FQGTGA. V was clipped by 1 base and J by 7 bases; unmatched bases: 8. The CDR3 is 16 amino acids. In DNA, the CDR3 is TGTGCCAGCAGCTTAAACGGCGGGGGGGCCGCAAATGAGCAGTTCTTC. Protein: CASSLNGGGAANEQFF.

The chain couples TRBV6-1 to TRBJ2-1; 10 bases agree with TRBD1. The V gene end was trimmed by 10 bases and the J gene end by 7 bases; junction bases not matched to a gene: 10. Germline V gene lookup returns CDR1 MNHNS and CDR2 SASEGT. The CDR3 spans 14 residues. CDR3 region: CATAGTGVGNEQFF. CDR3 sequence (DNA): TGTGCCACCGCCGGGACAGGGGTGGGGAATGAGCAGTTCTTC.

The chain couples TRBV5-1 to TRBJ2-3, with 10 positions matching TRBD1. Looked up from germline, CDR1 is SGHRS and CDR2 is YFSETQ. The CDR3 loop spans 16 amino acids. The J segment lost 4 bases and the V segment lost 1 base, leaving 6 bases of the junction unmatched. The CDR3 DNA reads TGCGCCAGCAGCTTGCGGACAGGGGGTAAGGCAGATACGCAGTATTTT. Encoded protein: CASSLRTGGKADTQYF.